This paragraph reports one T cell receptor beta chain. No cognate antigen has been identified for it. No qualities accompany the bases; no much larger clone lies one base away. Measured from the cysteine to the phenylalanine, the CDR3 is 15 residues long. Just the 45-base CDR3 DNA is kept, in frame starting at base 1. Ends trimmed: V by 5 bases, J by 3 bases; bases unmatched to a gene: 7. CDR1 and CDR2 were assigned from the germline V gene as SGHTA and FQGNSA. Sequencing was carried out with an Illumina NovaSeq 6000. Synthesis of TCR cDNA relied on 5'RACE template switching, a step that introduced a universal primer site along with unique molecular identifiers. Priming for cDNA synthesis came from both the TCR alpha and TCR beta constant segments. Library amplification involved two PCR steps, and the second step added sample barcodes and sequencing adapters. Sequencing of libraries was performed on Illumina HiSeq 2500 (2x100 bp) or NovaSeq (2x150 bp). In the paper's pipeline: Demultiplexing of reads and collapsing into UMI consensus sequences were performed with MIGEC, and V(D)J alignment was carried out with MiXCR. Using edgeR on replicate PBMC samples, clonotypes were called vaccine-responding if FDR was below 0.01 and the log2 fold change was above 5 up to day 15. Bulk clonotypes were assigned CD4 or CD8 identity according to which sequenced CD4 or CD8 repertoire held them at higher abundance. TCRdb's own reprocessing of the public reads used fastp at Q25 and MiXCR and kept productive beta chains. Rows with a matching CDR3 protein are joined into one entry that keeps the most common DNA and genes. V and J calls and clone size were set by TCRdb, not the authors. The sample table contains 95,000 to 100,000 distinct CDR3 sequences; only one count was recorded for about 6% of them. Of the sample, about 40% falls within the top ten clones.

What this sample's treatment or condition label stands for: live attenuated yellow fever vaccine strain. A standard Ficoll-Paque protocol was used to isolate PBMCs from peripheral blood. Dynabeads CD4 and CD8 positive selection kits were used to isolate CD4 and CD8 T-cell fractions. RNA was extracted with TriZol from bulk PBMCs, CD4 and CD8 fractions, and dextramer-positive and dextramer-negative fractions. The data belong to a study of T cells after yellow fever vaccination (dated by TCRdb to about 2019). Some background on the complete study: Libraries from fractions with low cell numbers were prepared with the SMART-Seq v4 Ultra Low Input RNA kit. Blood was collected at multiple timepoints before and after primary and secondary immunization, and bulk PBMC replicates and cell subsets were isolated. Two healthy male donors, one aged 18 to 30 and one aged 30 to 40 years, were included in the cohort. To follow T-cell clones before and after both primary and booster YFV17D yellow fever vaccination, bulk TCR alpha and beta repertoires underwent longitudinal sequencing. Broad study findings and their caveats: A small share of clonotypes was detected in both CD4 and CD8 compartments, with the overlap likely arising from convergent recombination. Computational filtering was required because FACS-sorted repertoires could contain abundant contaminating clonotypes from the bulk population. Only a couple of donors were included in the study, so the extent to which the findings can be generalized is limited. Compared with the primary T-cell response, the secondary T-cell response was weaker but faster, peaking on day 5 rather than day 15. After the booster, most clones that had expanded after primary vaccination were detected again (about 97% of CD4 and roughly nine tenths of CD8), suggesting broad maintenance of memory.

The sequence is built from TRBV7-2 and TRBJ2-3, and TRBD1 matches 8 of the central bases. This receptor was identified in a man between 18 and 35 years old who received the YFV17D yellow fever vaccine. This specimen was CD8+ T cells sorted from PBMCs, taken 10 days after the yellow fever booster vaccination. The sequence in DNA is TGTGCCAGCAGCCACCGGGACAGGAATACAGATACGCAGTATTTT. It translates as CASSHRDRNTDTQYF.